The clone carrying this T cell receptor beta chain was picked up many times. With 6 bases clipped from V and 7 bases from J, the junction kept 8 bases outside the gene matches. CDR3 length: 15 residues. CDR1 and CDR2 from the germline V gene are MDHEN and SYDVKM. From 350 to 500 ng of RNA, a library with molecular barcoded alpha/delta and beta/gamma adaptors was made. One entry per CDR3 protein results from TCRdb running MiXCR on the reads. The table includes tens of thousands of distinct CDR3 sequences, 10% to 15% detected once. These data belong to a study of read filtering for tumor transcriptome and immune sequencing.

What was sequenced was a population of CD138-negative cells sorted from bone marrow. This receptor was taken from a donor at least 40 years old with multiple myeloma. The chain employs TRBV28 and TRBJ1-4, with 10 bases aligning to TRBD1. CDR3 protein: CASRETTGGGEKLFF. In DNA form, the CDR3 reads TGTGCCAGCAGGGAGACGACAGGGGGCGGTGAAAAACTGTTTTTT.